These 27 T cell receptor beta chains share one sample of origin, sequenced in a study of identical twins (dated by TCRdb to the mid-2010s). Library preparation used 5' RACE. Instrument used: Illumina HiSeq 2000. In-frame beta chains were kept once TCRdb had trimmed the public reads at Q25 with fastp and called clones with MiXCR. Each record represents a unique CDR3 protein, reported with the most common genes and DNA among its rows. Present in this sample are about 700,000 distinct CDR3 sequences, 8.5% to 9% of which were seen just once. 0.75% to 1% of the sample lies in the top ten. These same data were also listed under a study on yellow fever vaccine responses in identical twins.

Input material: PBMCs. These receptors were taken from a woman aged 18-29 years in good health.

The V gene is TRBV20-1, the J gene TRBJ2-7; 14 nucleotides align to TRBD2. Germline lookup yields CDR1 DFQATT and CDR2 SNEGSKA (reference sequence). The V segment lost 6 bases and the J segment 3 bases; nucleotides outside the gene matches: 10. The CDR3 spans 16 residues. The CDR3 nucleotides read TGCAGTGCCACGGGACTAGCGGGAGCCAACTTCTACGAGCAGTACTTC. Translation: CSATGLAGANFYEQYF.

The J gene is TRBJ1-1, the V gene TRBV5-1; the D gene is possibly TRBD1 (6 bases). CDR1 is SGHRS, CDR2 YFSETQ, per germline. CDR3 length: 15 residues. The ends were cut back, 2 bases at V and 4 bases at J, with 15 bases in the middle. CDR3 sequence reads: CASSLSGDLGTEAFF. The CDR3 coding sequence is TGCGCCAGCAGCTTATCAGGGGATCTGGGCACTGAAGCTTTCTTT.

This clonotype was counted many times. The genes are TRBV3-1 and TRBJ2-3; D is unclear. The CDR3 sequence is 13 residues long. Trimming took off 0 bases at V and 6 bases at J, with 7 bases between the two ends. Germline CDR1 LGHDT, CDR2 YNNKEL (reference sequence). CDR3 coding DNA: TGTGCCAGCAGCCAAGATCGGTACGATACGCAGTATTTT. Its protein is CASSQDRYDTQYF.

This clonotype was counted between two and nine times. The CDR3 is CASSLEASGRSYNEQFF. The DNA of the CDR3 is TGTGCCAGCAGCTTAGAGGCTAGCGGGAGATCCTACAATGAGCAGTTCTTC. V gene TRBV11-2 combines with J gene TRBJ2-1; 10 bases are a match to TRBD2. The CDR3 covers 17 residues. The ends lost 0 bases at V and 1 base at J; junction bases unmatched: 3. The V gene's germline CDR1 is SGHAT and CDR2 FQNNGV.

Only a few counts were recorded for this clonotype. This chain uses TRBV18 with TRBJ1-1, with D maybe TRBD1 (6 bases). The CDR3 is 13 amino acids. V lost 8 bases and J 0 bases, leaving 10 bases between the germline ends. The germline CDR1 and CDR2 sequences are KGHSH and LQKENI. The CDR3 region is CASMAGVNTEAFF. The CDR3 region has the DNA TGTGCCAGCATGGCAGGGGTGAACACTGAAGCTTTCTTT.

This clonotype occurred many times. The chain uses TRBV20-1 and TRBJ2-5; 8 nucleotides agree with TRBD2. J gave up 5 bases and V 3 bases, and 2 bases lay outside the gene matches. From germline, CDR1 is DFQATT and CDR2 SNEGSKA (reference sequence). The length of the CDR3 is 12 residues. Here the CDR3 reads CSASGGAETQYF. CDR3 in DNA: TGCAGTGCTAGCGGGGGGGCGGAGACCCAGTACTTC.

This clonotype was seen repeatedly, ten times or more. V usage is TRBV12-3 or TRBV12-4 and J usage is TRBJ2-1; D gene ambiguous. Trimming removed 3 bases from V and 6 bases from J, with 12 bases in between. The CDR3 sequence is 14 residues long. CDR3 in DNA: TGTGCCAGCAGTTTTAGGGAACTCGCCAATGAGCAGTTCTTC. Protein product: CASSFRELANEQFF.

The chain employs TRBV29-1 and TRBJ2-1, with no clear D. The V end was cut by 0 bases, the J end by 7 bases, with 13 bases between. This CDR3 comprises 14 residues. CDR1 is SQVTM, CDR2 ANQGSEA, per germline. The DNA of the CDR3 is TGCAGCGTTGAAGATGGTGCTAAGATAAATGAGCAGTTCTTC. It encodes CSVEDGAKINEQFF.

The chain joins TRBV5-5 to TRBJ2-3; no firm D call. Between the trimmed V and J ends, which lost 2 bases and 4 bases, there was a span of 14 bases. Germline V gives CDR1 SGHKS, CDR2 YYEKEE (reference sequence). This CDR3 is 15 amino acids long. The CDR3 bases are TGTGCCAGCAGCTTTGGGTCGAAGGGTTCAGATACGCAGTATTTT. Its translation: CASSFGSKGSDTQYF.

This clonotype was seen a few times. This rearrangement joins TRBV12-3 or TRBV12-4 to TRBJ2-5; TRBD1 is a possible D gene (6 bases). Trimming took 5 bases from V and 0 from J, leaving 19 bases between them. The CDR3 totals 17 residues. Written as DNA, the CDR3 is TGTGCCAGCAGTCCGCCTCGGACAGAAGATTACCAAGAGACCCAGTACTTC. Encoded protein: CASSPPRTEDYQETQYF.

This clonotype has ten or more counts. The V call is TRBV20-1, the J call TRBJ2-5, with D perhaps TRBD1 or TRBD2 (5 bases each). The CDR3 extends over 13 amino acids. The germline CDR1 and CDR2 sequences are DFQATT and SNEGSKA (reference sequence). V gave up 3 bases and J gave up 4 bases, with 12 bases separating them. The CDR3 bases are TGCAGTGCTAGGGGACCCAGTGGAGAGACCCAGTACTTC. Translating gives CSARGPSGETQYF.

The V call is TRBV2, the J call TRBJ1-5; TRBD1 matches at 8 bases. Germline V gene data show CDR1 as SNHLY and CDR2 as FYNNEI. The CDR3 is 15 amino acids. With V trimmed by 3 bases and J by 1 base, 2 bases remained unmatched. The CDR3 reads CASSDRTGSNQPQHF. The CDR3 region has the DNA TGTGCCAGCAGTGATCGGACAGGGAGCAATCAGCCCCAGCATTTT.

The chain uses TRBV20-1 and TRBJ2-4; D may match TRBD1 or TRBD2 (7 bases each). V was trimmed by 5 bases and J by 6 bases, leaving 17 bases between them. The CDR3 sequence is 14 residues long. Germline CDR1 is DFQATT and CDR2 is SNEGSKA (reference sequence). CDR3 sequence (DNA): TGCAGTGCTCCGCGACAGGGAGGGATAAACATTCAGTACTTC. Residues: CSAPRQGGINIQYF.

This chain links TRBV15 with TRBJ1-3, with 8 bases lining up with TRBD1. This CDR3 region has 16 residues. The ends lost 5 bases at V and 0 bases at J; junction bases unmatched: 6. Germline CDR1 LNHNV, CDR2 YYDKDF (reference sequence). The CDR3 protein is CATSFSTGGSGNTIYF. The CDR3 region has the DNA TGTGCCACCAGCTTCTCAACAGGGGGCTCTGGAAACACCATATATTTT.

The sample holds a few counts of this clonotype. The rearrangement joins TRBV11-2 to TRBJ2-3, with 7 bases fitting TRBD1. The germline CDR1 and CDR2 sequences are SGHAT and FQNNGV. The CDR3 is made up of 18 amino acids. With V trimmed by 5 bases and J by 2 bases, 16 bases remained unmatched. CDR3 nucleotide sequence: TGTGCCAGCAGCCCCGATAGGACAGGACACCGACCCACAGATACGCAGTATTTT. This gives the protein CASSPDRTGHRPTDTQYF.

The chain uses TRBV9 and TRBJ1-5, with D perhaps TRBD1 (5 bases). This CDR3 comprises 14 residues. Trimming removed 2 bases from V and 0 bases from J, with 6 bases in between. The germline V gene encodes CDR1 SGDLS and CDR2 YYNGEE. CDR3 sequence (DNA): TGTGCCAGCAGCGTCGGGGCTAGCAATCAGCCCCAGCATTTT. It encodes CASSVGASNQPQHF.

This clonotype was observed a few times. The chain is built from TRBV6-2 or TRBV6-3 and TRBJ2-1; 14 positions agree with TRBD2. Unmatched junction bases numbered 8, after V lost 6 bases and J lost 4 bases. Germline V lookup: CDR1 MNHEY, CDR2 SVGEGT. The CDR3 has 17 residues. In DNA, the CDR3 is TGTGCCAGCAGACCCACAAGGACTAGCGGGGGGTACAATGAGCAGTTCTTC. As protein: CASRPTRTSGGYNEQFF.

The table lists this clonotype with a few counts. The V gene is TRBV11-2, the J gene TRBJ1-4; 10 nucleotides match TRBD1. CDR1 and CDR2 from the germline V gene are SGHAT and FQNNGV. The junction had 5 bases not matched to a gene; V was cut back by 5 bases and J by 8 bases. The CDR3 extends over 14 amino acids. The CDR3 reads CASSPGQGPEKLFF. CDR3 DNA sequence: TGTGCCAGCAGCCCGGGACAGGGGCCAGAAAAACTGTTTTTT.

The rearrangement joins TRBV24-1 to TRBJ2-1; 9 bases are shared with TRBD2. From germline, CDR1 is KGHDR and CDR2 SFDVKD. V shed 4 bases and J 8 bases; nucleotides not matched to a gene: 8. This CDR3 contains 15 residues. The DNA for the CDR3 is TGTGCCACCAGTGACCCCAGCGGGAGGTTCTATGAGCAGTTCTTC. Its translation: CATSDPSGRFYEQFF.

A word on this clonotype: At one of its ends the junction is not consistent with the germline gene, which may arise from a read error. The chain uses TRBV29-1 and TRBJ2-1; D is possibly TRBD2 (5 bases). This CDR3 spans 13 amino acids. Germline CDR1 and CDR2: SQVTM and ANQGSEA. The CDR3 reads CSASLGSYNGQFF. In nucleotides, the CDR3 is TGCAGCGCTAGCTTGGGCTCCTACAATGGGCAGTTCTTC.

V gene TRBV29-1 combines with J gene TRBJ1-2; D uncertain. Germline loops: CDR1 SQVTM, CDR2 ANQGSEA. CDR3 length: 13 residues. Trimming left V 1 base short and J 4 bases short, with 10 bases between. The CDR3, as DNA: TGCAGCGTTGAAGTCCGGGCCCCCTATGGCTACACCTTC. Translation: CSVEVRAPYGYTF.

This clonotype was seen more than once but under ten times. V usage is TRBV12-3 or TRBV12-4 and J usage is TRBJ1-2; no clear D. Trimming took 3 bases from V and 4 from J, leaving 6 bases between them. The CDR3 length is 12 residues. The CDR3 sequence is CASSFDTYGYTF. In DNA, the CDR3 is TGTGCCAGCAGTTTTGATACCTATGGCTACACCTTC.

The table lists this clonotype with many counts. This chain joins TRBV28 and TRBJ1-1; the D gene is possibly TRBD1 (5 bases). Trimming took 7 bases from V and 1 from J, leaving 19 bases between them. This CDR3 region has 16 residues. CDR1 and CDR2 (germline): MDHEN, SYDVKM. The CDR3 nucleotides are TGTGCCAGCATCTCCACCGGGGCGACCCCGAACACTGAAGCTTTCTTT. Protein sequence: CASISTGATPNTEAFF.

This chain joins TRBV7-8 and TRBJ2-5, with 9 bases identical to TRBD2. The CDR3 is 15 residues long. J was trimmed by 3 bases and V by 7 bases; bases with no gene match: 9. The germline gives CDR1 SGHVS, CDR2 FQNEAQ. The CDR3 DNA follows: TGTGCCAGCAACAATATTCTAGCGGGGAAAGAGACCCAGTACTTC. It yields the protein CASNNILAGKETQYF.

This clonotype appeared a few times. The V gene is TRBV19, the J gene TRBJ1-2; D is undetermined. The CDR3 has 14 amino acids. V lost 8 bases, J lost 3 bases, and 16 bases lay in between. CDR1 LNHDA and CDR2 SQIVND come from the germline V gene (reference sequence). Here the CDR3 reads CASYDGGWDYGYTF. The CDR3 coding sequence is TGTGCCAGTTATGACGGCGGATGGGACTATGGCTACACCTTC. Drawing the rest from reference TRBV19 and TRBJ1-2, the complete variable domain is DGGITQSPKYLFRKEGQNVTLSCEQNLNHDAMYWYRQDPGQGLRLIYYSQIVNDFQKGDIAEGYSVSREKKESFPLTVTSAQKNPTAFYLCASYDGGWDYGYTFGSGTRLTVV.

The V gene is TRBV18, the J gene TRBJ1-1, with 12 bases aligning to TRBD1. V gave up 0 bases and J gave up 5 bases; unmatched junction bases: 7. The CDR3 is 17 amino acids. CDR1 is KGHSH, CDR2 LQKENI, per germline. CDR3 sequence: CASSPPGQGATFTEAFF. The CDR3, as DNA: TGTGCCAGCTCACCACCGGGACAGGGGGCTACATTTACTGAAGCTTTCTTT.

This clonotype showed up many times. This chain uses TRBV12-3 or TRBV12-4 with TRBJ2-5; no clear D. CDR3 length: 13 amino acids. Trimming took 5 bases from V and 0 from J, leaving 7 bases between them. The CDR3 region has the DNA TGTGCCAGCAGTCGGCCAGACCAAGAGACCCAGTACTTC. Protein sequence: CASSRPDQETQYF.